This TCR beta chain was found in a study of CD8 T cells in ankylosing spondylitis (TCRdb year 2017). Notes on the research overall: The study profiled T cell receptor beta repertoires in healthy donors and ankylosing spondylitis patients to find disease-linked TCR variants. The full study cohort comprised 20 to 25 ankylosing spondylitis patients and 110 or so healthy donors. Peripheral blood samples were taken, and synovial fluid was additionally collected from ankylosing spondylitis patients. The research as a whole found: A CD8+ phenotype was shown by the disease-linked clones, which were found at relatively low frequencies in peripheral blood. Some of the motif variants had been reported before in the synovial fluid and blood of reactive arthritis patients, a finding that suggests common disease-initiation mechanisms. Blood from ankylosing spondylitis patients appeared to be characterized by a TCR beta motif composed of about eight highly homologous amino acid variants. The disease-linked clones were reported to be significantly enriched in matched synovial fluid samples from ankylosing spondylitis patients.

Data came from an Illumina HiSeq 2500. Quantitative 5'-RACE with molecular barcodes was used to prepare TCR beta libraries. As for how the authors treated the data: A new computational method based on a probabilistic model of VDJ rearrangement was used to identify disease-linked TCR variants. TCRdb passed the public sequencing reads through fastp at Q25 and MiXCR, retaining productive beta sequences. Rows are combined by CDR3 protein, so each entry shows the most common genes and DNA. Here the V and J calls rest on TCRdb's processing, not on the authors' analysis. For this sample the table gives 200,000 to 250,000 distinct CDR3 sequences, of which 18% were detected only once. The ten biggest clones cover about 42% of the sample. As encoded in the germline V gene, CDR1 is MNHEY while CDR2 is SVGAGI. The V end loses 0 bases and the J end loses 4 bases, and a stretch of 21 bases separates them. The CDR3 spans 19 residues, from the cysteine through the phenylalanine. Kept here is only the CDR3 DNA, which spans 57 bases and is read in frame from base 1.

Note on this clonotype: The specificity of this receptor is unknown. The input lacks base qualities; no much larger clone sits a single base away.

This receptor was obtained from a male donor with ankylosing spondylitis. Recombination joined TRBV6-5 with TRBJ1-4; the D gene is perhaps TRBD1, on 5 matching bases. Material: blood, either unsorted or a sorted T cell fraction (not recorded which). The encoded CDR3 is CASSYSAGPVSVLNEKLFF. The bases read TGTGCCAGCAGTTACTCAGCAGGGCCGGTATCGGTTCTTAATGAAAAACTGTTTTTT.